Presented here are 20 T cell receptor beta chains from one specimen sequenced in a study of T cells in Graves' hyperthyroidism and ophthalmopathy. Amplified TCR beta CDR3 regions derived from RNA transcripts. HTBI primers were employed in a first-round RT-PCR of the TCR CDR3. Via MiXCR, TCRdb re-called the multiplex PCR reads, giving one row per CDR3 protein. In the table there are about 400,000 distinct CDR3 sequences, 25% of which are singletons. The sequencing sample was made of blood. Source of these receptors: a man aged 45-65 years with Graves' hyperthyroidism.

This clonotype has a handful of counts. This chain uses TRBV2 with TRBJ2-5, with D possibly being TRBD1 (6 bases). The CDR3 runs 13 residues. V was trimmed by 2 bases and J by 4 bases, leaving 8 bases between them. Germline V gene data show CDR1 as SNHLY and CDR2 as FYNNEI. In DNA, the CDR3 is TGTGCCAGCAGTGAATACAGGGCAGAGACCCAGTACTTC. It codes for CASSEYRAETQYF. Full variable domain (rest looked up from reference TRBV2 and TRBJ2-5): EPEVTQTPSHQVTQMGQEVILRCVPISNHLYFYWYRQILGQKVEFLVSFYNNEISEKSEIFDDQFSVERPDGSNFTLKIRSTKLEDSAMYFCASSEYRAETQYFGPGTRLLVL.

The rearrangement uses TRBV9 and TRBJ2-3; weak D call: TRBD1 (5 bases). V dropped 0 bases and J dropped 14 bases, with 16 bases sitting between them. CDR3 length equals 13 residues. Germline V gene sequence: CDR1 SGDLS, CDR2 YYNGEE. In DNA, the CDR3 is TGTGCCAGCAGCGTAGAGGAAGGGGCACCTTCGTATTTT. Translation: CASSVEEGAPSYF.

The J gene is TRBJ2-2, the V gene TRBV5-1, with 7 bases identical to TRBD1. Unmatched junction bases numbered 6, after V lost 2 bases and J lost 2 bases. This CDR3 region has 16 residues. Germline assignment: CDR1 SGHRS and CDR2 YFSETQ. Here the CDR3 reads CASSFRTGANTGELFF. DNA for the CDR3: TGCGCCAGCAGCTTTAGAACAGGGGCTAACACCGGGGAGCTGTTTTTT.

The CDR3 loop is CASSRQGINEKLFF. The CDR3 bases are TGTGCCAGCAGTCGCCAGGGGATTAATGAAAAACTGTTTTTT. The V and J genes are TRBV6-1 and TRBJ1-4, with D possibly TRBD1 on 6 matching bases. Germline loops: CDR1 MNHNS, CDR2 SASEGT. The CDR3 has 14 amino acids. V was pared by 5 bases and J by 4 bases, with 11 bases between.

The rearrangement uses TRBV3-1 and TRBJ1-1, with D possibly matching TRBD1 (5 bases). This CDR3 comprises 14 residues. CDR1 LGHDT and CDR2 YNNKEL come from the germline V gene (reference sequence). V was pared by 1 base and J by 7 bases, with 13 bases between. CDR3 sequence (DNA): TGTGCCAGCAGCCAAGGCCCCTCAGGGAGTGAAGCTTTCTTT. Translation: CASSQGPSGSEAFF.

This clonotype was seen more than once but under ten times. The CDR3: CASSKSGSGANVLTF. The CDR3 DNA reads as TGTGCCAGCAGTAAATCAGGGTCTGGGGCCAACGTCCTGACTTTC. The rearrangement links TRBV2 to TRBJ2-6, with a tentative D call TRBD1 (5 bases). V lost 5 bases and J 1 base, leaving 9 bases between the germline ends. This CDR3 has 15 residues. CDR1 SNHLY and CDR2 FYNNEI come from the germline V gene. The full variable domain, completed using reference TRBV2 and TRBJ2-6, is EPEVTQTPSHQVTQMGQEVILRCVPISNHLYFYWYRQILGQKVEFLVSFYNNEISEKSEIFDDQFSVERPDGSNFTLKIRSTKLEDSAMYFCASSKSGSGANVLTFGAGSRLTVL.

In the case of this clonotype: Relative to the germline gene, one junction end is altered; a read error may explain this. The rearrangement uses TRBV3-1 and TRBJ2-4, with D possibly called TRBD1 or TRBD2 (6 bases each). The CDR3 is made up of 15 amino acids. Germline lookup yields CDR1 LGHDT and CDR2 YNNKEL (reference sequence). In nucleotides, the CDR3 is TGCGCCAGCAGTGAGTTGGGGGGCCCAAAAAACATTCAGTACTTC. Translated: CASSELGGPKNIQYF.

The chain couples TRBV30 to TRBJ2-1, with 10 bases fitting TRBD2. The CDR3 has 13 amino acids. In germline, CDR1 is GTSNPN, CDR2 SVGIG (reference sequence). V trimming: 4 bases; J trimming: 7 bases; junction bases outside the gene matches: 4. The CDR3 here is CAWTSGRPNEQFF. The CDR3 region has the DNA TGTGCCTGGACTAGCGGGAGACCGAATGAGCAGTTCTTC.

This rearrangement joins TRBV7-9 to TRBJ2-5; TRBD2 might be the D (5 bases). V lost 8 bases to trimming and J lost 5 bases, with 12 bases between them. Germline CDR1 SEHNR, CDR2 FQNEAQ (reference sequence). This CDR3 is 12 amino acids long. The CDR3 nucleotides are TGTGCCAGCCGGGGAGTTGATGAGACCCAGTACTTC. The encoded protein is CASRGVDETQYF.

This clonotype has just a few counts. The V gene is TRBV28, the J gene TRBJ2-2, with D uncertain. Germline V gene data show CDR1 as MDHEN and CDR2 as SYDVKM. CDR3 length: 15 residues. V gave up 8 bases and J gave up 1 base, with 14 bases separating them. Here the CDR3 reads CASSLQRWNTGELFF. CDR3 sequence (DNA): TGTGCCAGCTCCCTTCAGAGGTGGAACACCGGGGAGCTGTTTTTT. Full variable domain (missing parts from reference TRBV28 and TRBJ2-2): DVKVTQSSRYLVKRTGEKVFLECVQDMDHENMFWYRQDPGLGLRLIYFSYDVKMKEKGDIPEGYSVSREKKERFSLILESASTNQTSMYLCASSLQRWNTGELFFGEGSRLTVL.

This clonotype was seen repeatedly, ten times or more. The chain couples TRBV7-8 to TRBJ2-1; 7 nucleotides match TRBD1. The germline V gene encodes CDR1 SGHVS and CDR2 FQNEAQ. The ends lost 4 bases at V and 1 base at J; junction bases unmatched: 4. CDR3 length: 15 residues. Here the CDR3 reads CASSSRQGSYNEQFF. For the CDR3, the DNA is TGTGCCAGCAGCTCACGACAGGGATCCTACAATGAGCAGTTCTTC.

This chain connects TRBV2 to TRBJ2-2; 9 bases are a match to TRBD2. Trimming took 10 bases from V and 4 from J; bases not matched to a gene: 7. Germline CDR1 SNHLY, CDR2 FYNNEI. This CDR3 is 14 amino acids long. The CDR3 sequence: CAIGGGRATGELFF. CDR3 nucleotides: TGTGCCATAGGTGGCGGGAGGGCCACCGGGGAGCTGTTTTTT.

The rearrangement uses TRBV9 and TRBJ2-5, with D tentatively TRBD2 (6 bases). Germline V gene data show CDR1 as SGDLS and CDR2 as YYNGEE. The CDR3 totals 16 residues. Trimming removed 3 bases from V and 2 bases from J, with 17 bases in between. The CDR3 sequence: CASSGRGGTKQETQYF. For the CDR3, the DNA is TGTGCCAGCAGCGGAAGAGGCGGGACGAAACAAGAGACCCAGTACTTC.

The table lists this clonotype with many counts. The chain has TRBV11-3 and TRBJ2-3, with D possibly being TRBD2 (5 bases). There are 15 residues in the CDR3. With 1 base removed from V and 4 bases from J, the gap between germline ends came to 12 bases. Per the germline V gene, CDR1 is SGHNT and CDR2 is YENEEA. CDR3 DNA sequence: TGTGCCAGCAGCTTAGCCGAGGGTGGGGCAGATACGCAGTATTTT. Translation gives CASSLAEGGADTQYF.

The count of this clonotype is one. The J gene is TRBJ2-1, the V gene TRBV28, with unresolved D. CDR1 and CDR2 (germline): MDHEN, SYDVKM. This CDR3 is 16 amino acids long. V was cut by 7 bases and J by 2 bases, with 18 bases left in between. As DNA, the CDR3 is TGTGCCAGCATCACCCTGGGCGGAAAGACCTACAATGAGCAGTTCTTC. It translates to CASITLGGKTYNEQFF. Full variable domain (rest looked up from reference TRBV28 and TRBJ2-1): DVKVTQSSRYLVKRTGEKVFLECVQDMDHENMFWYRQDPGLGLRLIYFSYDVKMKEKGDIPEGYSVSREKKERFSLILESASTNQTSMYLCASITLGGKTYNEQFFGPGTRLTVL.

This clonotype was seen more than once but under ten times. This chain joins TRBV29-1 and TRBJ2-7, with 8 positions matching TRBD1. Trimming removed 6 bases from V and 3 bases from J; junction bases left unmatched: 7. From germline, CDR1 is SQVTM and CDR2 ANQGSEA. The CDR3 has 13 amino acids. The CDR3 spells CSVMDRVGYEQYF. The CDR3 DNA sequence: TGCAGCGTGATGGACAGGGTTGGCTACGAGCAGTACTTC.

This chain connects TRBV20-1 to TRBJ2-4; 7 nucleotides line up with TRBD2. The CDR3 runs 13 residues. Losses at the gene ends were 5 bases for V and 2 bases for J; bases not matched to a gene: 3. Per germline, CDR1 DFQATT and CDR2 SNEGSKA (reference sequence). The CDR3: CSAEAGPKNIQYF. The CDR3 DNA is TGCAGTGCTGAAGCGGGGCCCAAAAACATTCAGTACTTC.

The chain has TRBV10-3 and TRBJ1-2, with D unclear. Trimming took 10 bases from V and 8 from J, leaving 23 bases between them. The CDR3 is 14 residues long. Germline lookup yields CDR1 ENHRY and CDR2 SYGVKD. The CDR3 DNA reads TGTGCCAGCGAACAGCCCGGAGGAGGGAAGGGCTACACCTTC. Translation gives CASEQPGGGKGYTF.

At least ten counts were recorded for this clonotype. This chain uses TRBV27 with TRBJ2-1; possible D gene TRBD2, 5 bases. The CDR3 runs to 14 residues. The V gene lost 3 bases and the J gene lost 4 bases, with 10 bases spanning the gap. Germline-derived CDR1 and CDR2 are MNHEY and SMNVEV (reference sequence). The CDR3 is CASSFWEHYNEQFF. Here the CDR3 DNA reads TGTGCCAGCAGTTTTTGGGAGCATTACAATGAGCAGTTCTTC.

The genes are TRBV5-1 and TRBJ2-1; D is ambiguous. Germline V gene data show CDR1 as SGHRS and CDR2 as YFSETQ. V lost 6 bases and J 3 bases, leaving 13 bases between the germline ends. The CDR3 length is 14 residues. The CDR3 DNA reads TGCGCCAGCAACCTTGGGAACTTCTACAATGAGCAGTTCTTC. Translation: CASNLGNFYNEQFF.